The next 26 T cell receptor beta chains were all read from a single sample in a study of early T cells in non-severe SARS-CoV-2 infection. MiXCR, run by TCRdb on the 5' RACE reads, gives a single entry per CDR3 protein. Of some 80,000 distinct CDR3 sequences listed, 5% are singletons. Sequencing used whole blood, obtained at baseline. The source is an adult who was a healthcare worker with PCR-confirmed SARS-CoV-2 infection or an uninfected control (not recorded which).

This clonotype was counted at least ten times. CDR3 DNA: TGCAGTGATCAGGGACCAGATACGCAGTATTTT. Translation: CSDQGPDTQYF. The V call is TRBV20-1, the J call TRBJ2-3, with D possibly being TRBD1 or TRBD2 (5 bases each). CDR3 length: 11 amino acids. V lost 7 bases and J 4 bases, leaving 9 bases between the germline ends. The germline CDR1 and CDR2 sequences are DFQATT and SNEGSKA (reference sequence).

This clonotype was seen repeatedly, ten times or more. V and J are TRBV3-1 and TRBJ1-1, with D unresolved. This CDR3 has 13 amino acids. Germline V gives CDR1 LGHDT, CDR2 YNNKEL (reference sequence). Trimming removed 1 base from V and 1 base from J, with 4 bases in between. The CDR3 spells CASSQVENTEAFF. CDR3 bases: TGTGCCAGCAGCCAAGTCGAGAACACTGAAGCTTTCTTT.

This clonotype was found many times. CDR3 amino acids: CASSLYPSGSSYNEQFF. The CDR3 DNA sequence: TGTGCCAGCAGTTTATATCCTAGCGGGAGCTCCTACAATGAGCAGTTCTTC. The chain uses TRBV28 and TRBJ2-1; TRBD2 aligns across 10 bases. Germline values: CDR1 MDHEN, CDR2 SYDVKM. The CDR3 is made up of 17 amino acids. The V segment lost 1 base and the J segment 0 bases; nucleotides outside the gene matches: 3.

This clonotype was recorded many times. The chain uses TRBV20-1 and TRBJ2-7; D ambiguous. This CDR3 has 14 amino acids. Trimming took 6 bases from V and 4 from J, leaving 19 bases between them. Germline assignment: CDR1 DFQATT and CDR2 SNEGSKA (reference sequence). CDR3 nucleotide sequence: TGCAGTGCAAAAAGCCCCATGGGTTTGTACGAGCAGTACTTC. Translation gives CSAKSPMGLYEQYF.

In this sample, this clonotype turned up many times. The CDR3 here is CATSMGRVNYGYTF. DNA of the CDR3: TGTGCCACCAGTATGGGCAGGGTCAACTATGGCTACACCTTC. The chain employs TRBV24-1 and TRBJ1-2; D might be TRBD1 (5 bases). Germline loops: CDR1 KGHDR, CDR2 SFDVKD. V lost 6 bases and J 2 bases, leaving 12 bases between the germline ends. This CDR3 is built from 14 residues.

This clonotype was counted only a few times. The chain has TRBV3-1 and TRBJ1-1; no clear D. CDR1 is LGHDT, CDR2 YNNKEL, per germline (reference sequence). V was pared by 1 base and J by 4 bases, with 7 bases between. This CDR3 spans 13 amino acids. In DNA, the CDR3 is TGTGCCAGCAGCCAAGGACCGGGCACTGAAGCTTTCTTT. Translation: CASSQGPGTEAFF.

This clonotype was seen repeatedly, ten times or more. V usage is TRBV4-2 and J usage is TRBJ2-7, with D tentatively TRBD1 (6 bases). The V end lost 4 bases, the J end lost 4 bases, and 17 bases lay between the germline ends. Germline V gives CDR1 LGHNA, CDR2 YNFKEQ. The CDR3 loop spans 15 amino acids. The chain's CDR3 is CASSPAPGTQYEQYF. CDR3 DNA: TGTGCCAGCAGCCCTGCCCCCGGGACACAGTACGAGCAGTACTTC.

The table lists this clonotype with a few counts. The rearrangement joins TRBV29-1 to TRBJ1-2; D gene uncertain. Trimming pared 5 bases from V and 5 bases from J, leaving 12 bases between. CDR3 length: 12 residues. Germline CDR1 SQVTM, CDR2 ANQGSEA. The CDR3 region is CSVNLLTYGYTF. CDR3 nucleotides: TGCAGCGTTAACTTATTGACGTATGGCTACACCTTC.

This chain links TRBV6-6 with TRBJ2-7; TRBD2 matches at 7 bases. CDR3 length: 14 residues. Germline V gene lookup returns CDR1 MNHNY and CDR2 SVGAGI (reference sequence). The V segment lost 9 bases and the J segment 6 bases; nucleotides outside the gene matches: 14. The chain's CDR3 is CASTGLVVFGEQYF. The CDR3 DNA sequence: TGTGCCAGTACTGGACTAGTGGTTTTTGGCGAGCAGTACTTC.

The chain employs TRBV15 and TRBJ2-1, with 7 bases matching TRBD2. The germline CDR1 and CDR2 sequences are LNHNV and YYDKDF (reference sequence). Losses at the gene ends were 2 bases for V and 2 bases for J; bases not matched to a gene: 3. There are 15 residues in the CDR3. The CDR3 region has the DNA TGTGCCACCAGCAGAACCGGGACTACCTACAATGAGCAGTTCTTC. The encoded protein is CATSRTGTTYNEQFF.

This clonotype was recorded a few times. The CDR3 reads CASSSSGKVETQYF. DNA of the CDR3: TGTGCCAGCAGTTCTAGCGGGAAAGTGGAGACCCAGTACTTC. The gene calls are TRBV28 and TRBJ2-5; 9 bases are a match to TRBD2. This CDR3 spans 14 amino acids. After removal of 4 bases from V and 5 bases from J, the junction contained 5 bases not matched to a gene. CDR1 and CDR2 (germline): MDHEN, SYDVKM. The whole variable domain, filled in from reference TRBV28 and TRBJ2-5, reads DVKVTQSSRYLVKRTGEKVFLECVQDMDHENMFWYRQDPGLGLRLIYFSYDVKMKEKGDIPEGYSVSREKKERFSLILESASTNQTSMYLCASSSSGKVETQYFGPGTRLLVL.

The rearrangement links TRBV20-1 to TRBJ1-5; 9 bases are a match to TRBD1. The CDR3 consists of 13 residues. V lost 8 bases, J lost 6 bases, and 8 bases stayed unmatched. Germline V gene lookup returns CDR1 DFQATT and CDR2 SNEGSKA (reference sequence). CDR3 in DNA: TGCAGTCCCGGGACAGGGCCGTCTCAGCCCCAGCATTTT. This encodes CSPGTGPSQPQHF.

This clonotype was picked up a small number of times. The V and J genes are TRBV14 and TRBJ2-7, with a possible D match to TRBD2 (5 bases). Trimming left V 4 bases short and J 3 bases short, with 13 bases between. The CDR3 sequence is 14 residues long. The germline gives CDR1 SGHDN, CDR2 FVKESK. This CDR3 is CASSPSRGYYEQYF. DNA of the CDR3: TGTGCCAGCAGCCCGTCCCGCGGGTACTACGAGCAGTACTTC.

This clonotype was counted at least ten times. The V gene is TRBV5-1, the J gene TRBJ1-2, with TRBD1 identical over 8 bases. CDR1 and CDR2 (germline): SGHRS, YFSETQ. The V segment lost 3 bases and the J segment 1 base; nucleotides outside the gene matches: 11. CDR3 length equals 17 residues. The CDR3 coding sequence is TGCGCCAGCAGCTATAGCACCGGACAGGGTCGTAACTATGGCTACACCTTC. It translates to CASSYSTGQGRNYGYTF.

A few counts support this clonotype. The chain employs TRBV10-3 and TRBJ2-7; TRBD1 might be the D (5 bases). Trimming removed 5 bases at V and 4 bases at J, with 18 bases between. The CDR3 covers 15 residues. Germline CDR1 ENHRY, CDR2 SYGVKD. The CDR3 sequence is CAISPDSTNRYEQYF. CDR3 DNA: TGTGCCATCAGTCCTGACAGTACTAACCGGTACGAGCAGTACTTC.

This clonotype was picked up many times. The J gene is TRBJ2-2, the V gene TRBV11-2, with TRBD2 identical over 12 bases. V gave up 3 bases and J gave up 3 bases; unmatched junction bases: 14. CDR3 size: 20 residues. Germline V gene data show CDR1 as SGHAT and CDR2 as FQNNGV. The CDR3, as DNA: TGTGCCAGCAGCTTTGGGTGGAGACTAGCGGGAGACATAGACACCGGGGAGCTGTTTTTT. Translating it yields CASSFGWRLAGDIDTGELFF.

At least ten counts were recorded for this clonotype. The J gene is TRBJ1-2, the V gene TRBV18; TRBD1 is a possible D gene (5 bases). Trimming cost V 1 base and J 8 bases, with 11 bases left between them. The germline gives CDR1 KGHSH, CDR2 LQKENI. The CDR3 extends over 13 amino acids. CDR3 DNA sequence: TGTGCCAGCTCACCACGAGGCGGGGGAGGCTACACCTTC. It is translated as CASSPRGGGGYTF.

This clonotype has a count of ten or more. The genes are TRBV29-1 and TRBJ2-1, with TRBD1 matching over 10 bases. Germline V lookup: CDR1 SQVTM, CDR2 ANQGSEA. The ends lost 5 bases at V and 0 bases at J; junction bases unmatched: 13. This CDR3 contains 18 residues. The CDR3 DNA follows: TGCAGCGTTTCCCCGGGACAGGGGATTAGATTCTCCTACAATGAGCAGTTCTTC. Protein sequence: CSVSPGQGIRFSYNEQFF.

This clonotype was seen many times. The chain has TRBV20-1 and TRBJ2-1, with TRBD2 identical over 8 bases. CDR1 and CDR2 from the germline V gene are DFQATT and SNEGSKA (reference sequence). V was pared by 6 bases and J by 6 bases, with 7 bases of the junction left unmatched. There are 13 residues in the CDR3. The CDR3 nucleotides are TGCAGTGCGAGCGGAGCGGGGGCCAATGAGCAGTTCTTC. Its translation: CSASGAGANEQFF.

This clonotype appeared a few times. The J gene is TRBJ1-1, the V gene TRBV20-1; no definite D call. The CDR3 runs 13 residues. V was cut by 5 bases and J by 1 base, with 11 bases left in between. Germline lookup yields CDR1 DFQATT and CDR2 SNEGSKA (reference sequence). CDR3 sequence (DNA): TGCAGTGCTCCCCGGTTGGGGAACACTGAAGCTTTCTTT. This sequence encodes CSAPRLGNTEAFF.

The gene calls are TRBV7-9 and TRBJ1-2; D ambiguous. The germline CDR1 and CDR2 sequences are SEHNR and FQNEAQ (reference sequence). Between the trimmed V and J ends, which lost 3 bases and 2 bases, there was a span of 13 bases. The CDR3 has 15 amino acids. This CDR3 is CASSLEPTVNYGYTF. The DNA for the CDR3 is TGTGCCAGCAGCTTGGAACCAACCGTAAACTATGGCTACACCTTC.

This clonotype was recorded many times. The chain couples TRBV18 to TRBJ1-1; TRBD1 agrees at 7 bases. V trimming: 3 bases; J trimming: 6 bases; junction bases outside the gene matches: 7. There are 14 residues in the CDR3. Germline V gene data show CDR1 as KGHSH and CDR2 as LQKENI. CDR3: CASSPSRTGAEAFF. DNA for the CDR3: TGTGCCAGCTCACCGTCCCGAACAGGGGCTGAAGCTTTCTTT.

This clonotype showed up just a few times. The chain links TRBV7-9 to TRBJ2-1; D is tentatively TRBD1 or TRBD2 (5 bases each). Germline-derived CDR1 and CDR2 are SEHNR and FQNEAQ (reference sequence). The CDR3 is made up of 12 amino acids. V lost 6 bases to trimming and J lost 15 bases, with 18 bases between them. CDR3 coding DNA: TGTGCCAGCAGGACTGTCCGGGACCGTATGTTCTTC. Its protein product is CASRTVRDRMFF. Looking up the rest from reference TRBV7-9 and TRBJ2-1 gives the full variable domain: DTGVSQNPRHKITKRGQNVTFRCDPISEHNRLYWYRQTLGQGPEFLTYFQNEAQLEKSRLLSDRFSAERPKGSFSTLEIQRTEQGDSAMYLCASRTVRDRMFFGPGTRLTVL.

The sample holds a few counts of this clonotype. The chain has TRBV4-2 and TRBJ1-3, with D uncertain. Germline CDR1 reads LGHNA; CDR2 reads YNFKEQ. This CDR3 contains 16 residues. Deletions cut 0 bases from V and 0 bases from J, with 9 bases between. The CDR3 region has the DNA TGTGCCAGCAGCCAAGACAACCGTCACTCTGGAAACACCATATATTTT. It codes for CASSQDNRHSGNTIYF.

Many counts were recorded for this clonotype. The genes are TRBV7-3 and TRBJ2-2; D uncertain. The germline V gene has CDR1 SGHTA and CDR2 FQGTGA. The length of the CDR3 is 16 residues. V was trimmed by 5 bases and J by 0 bases, leaving 13 bases between them. CDR3: CASSPRVRTNTGELFF. As DNA, the CDR3 is TGTGCCAGCAGCCCAAGAGTAAGGACGAACACCGGGGAGCTGTTTTTT.

There are many counts of this clonotype. The chain couples TRBV6-2 or TRBV6-3 to TRBJ2-4; D is uncertain. The germline gives CDR1 MNHEY, CDR2 SVGEGT. The V end was cut by 2 bases, the J end by 0 bases, with 8 bases between. The CDR3 sequence is 15 residues long. The CDR3 DNA is TGTGCCAGCAGTTACGAAAGACTAGCCAAAAACATTCAGTACTTC. This codes for CASSYERLAKNIQYF.